The T cell receptor (beta chain) under discussion was sequenced for a study of T-cell reconstitution after alpha-beta-depleted transplantation in children. Whole-study results and caveats: Fresh T-cell production supplied most of the T-cell counts and diversity seen one year after transplant. Day-60 TCRbeta diversity that was high in some patients was derived from surviving recipient T cells and thymic progenitors. The study reportedly traced alpha-beta T cells about two months after transplant to several hundred expanded graft clones.

V lost 4 bases to trimming and J lost 3 bases, with 11 bases between them. The germline V gene has CDR1 MNHEY and CDR2 SVGAGI. This CDR3 has 14 amino acids. Ten or more counts support this clonotype. No antigen is known for it. Unique molecular identifiers were used in preparing the TCRbeta library. TCRdb called the PCR reads again in MiXCR, with one record for every CDR3 protein. The table shows fewer than 350,000 distinct CDR3 sequences, with roughly 9.1% occurring only once. Specimen: PBMCs, collected before TCRalphabeta/CD19-depleted stem cell transplant. This rearrangement joins TRBV6-5 to TRBJ2-3; possible D gene TRBD2, 5 bases. This clonotype originated in a boy under two years old with acute myeloid leukemia, due to receive a stem cell transplant. CDR3 in DNA: TGTGCCAGCAGTTCACACCGGAGGACAGATACGCAGTATTTT. This gives the protein CASSSHRRTDTQYF.